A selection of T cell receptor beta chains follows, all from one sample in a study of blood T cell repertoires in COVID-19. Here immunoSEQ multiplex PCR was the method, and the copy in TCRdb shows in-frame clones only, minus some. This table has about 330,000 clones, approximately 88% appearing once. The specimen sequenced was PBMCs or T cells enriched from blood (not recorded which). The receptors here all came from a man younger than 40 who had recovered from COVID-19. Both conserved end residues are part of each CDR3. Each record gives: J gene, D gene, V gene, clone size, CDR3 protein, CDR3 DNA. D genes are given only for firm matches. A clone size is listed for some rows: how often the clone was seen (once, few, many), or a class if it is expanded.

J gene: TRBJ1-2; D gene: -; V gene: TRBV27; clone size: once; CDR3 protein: CASSLRENYGYTF; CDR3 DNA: TGTGCCAGCAGTTTAAGGGAGAACTATGGCTACACCTTC
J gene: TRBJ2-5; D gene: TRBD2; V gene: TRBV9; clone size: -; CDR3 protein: CASSQAGGLGETQYF; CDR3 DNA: TGTGCCAGCAGCCAAGCGGGGGGGCTTGGAGAGACCCAGTACTTC
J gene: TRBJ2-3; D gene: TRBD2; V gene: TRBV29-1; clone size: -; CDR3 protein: CSAEAGEQYF; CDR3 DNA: TGCAGCGCCGAAGCGGGGGAGCAGTATTTT
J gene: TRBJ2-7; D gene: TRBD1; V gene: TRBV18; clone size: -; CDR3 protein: CASSLPGQGPYEQYF; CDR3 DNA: TGTGCCAGCTCACTCCCGGGACAGGGTCCCTACGAGCAGTACTTC
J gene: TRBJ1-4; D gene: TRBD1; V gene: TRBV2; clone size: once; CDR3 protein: CASSEETGDEKLFF; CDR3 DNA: TGTGCCAGCAGTGAAGAAACAGGGGATGAAAAACTGTTTTTT
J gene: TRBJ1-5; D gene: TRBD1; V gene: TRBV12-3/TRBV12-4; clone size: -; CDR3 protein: CASSRQGRPQHF; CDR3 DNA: TGTGCCAGCAGCCGACAGGGGCGGCCCCAGCATTTT
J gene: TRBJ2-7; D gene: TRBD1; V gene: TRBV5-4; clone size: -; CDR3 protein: CASSLGQGAYEQYF; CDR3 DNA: TGTGCCAGCAGCTTGGGACAGGGGGCCTACGAGCAGTACTTC
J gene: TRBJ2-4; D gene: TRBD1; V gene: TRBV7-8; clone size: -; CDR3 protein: CASSLGDRGFLGKNIQYF; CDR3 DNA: TGTGCCAGCAGCTTAGGGGACAGGGGCTTTCTAGGCAAAAACATTCAGTACTTC
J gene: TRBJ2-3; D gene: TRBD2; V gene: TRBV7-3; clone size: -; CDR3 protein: CASSSSGGATDTQYF; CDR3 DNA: TGTGCCAGCAGCTCAAGCGGGGGGGCAACGGATACGCAGTATTTT
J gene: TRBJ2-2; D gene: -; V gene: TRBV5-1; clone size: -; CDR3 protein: CASSLVSRGTGELFF; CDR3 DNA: TGCGCCAGCAGCTTGGTATCCAGGGGCACCGGGGAGCTGTTTTTT
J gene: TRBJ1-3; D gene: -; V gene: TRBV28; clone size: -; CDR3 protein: CASSSGGHSGNTIYF; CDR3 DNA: TGTGCCAGCTCTTCGGGGGGCCACTCTGGAAACACCATATATTTT
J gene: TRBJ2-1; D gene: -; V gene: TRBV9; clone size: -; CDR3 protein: CASSAGGPYNEQFF; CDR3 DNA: TGTGCCAGCAGCGCCGGGGGGCCTTACAATGAGCAGTTCTTC
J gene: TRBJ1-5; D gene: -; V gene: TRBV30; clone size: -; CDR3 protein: CAWASGGNQPQHF; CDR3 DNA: TGTGCCTGGGCCTCGGGGGGAAATCAGCCCCAGCATTTT
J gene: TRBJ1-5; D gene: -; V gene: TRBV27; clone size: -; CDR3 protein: CASIHTPSSGNQPQHF; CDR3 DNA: TGTGCCAGCATCCATACCCCCTCCAGCGGGAATCAGCCCCAGCATTTT
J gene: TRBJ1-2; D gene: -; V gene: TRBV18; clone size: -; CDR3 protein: CASSPPGGYGYTF; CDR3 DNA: TGTGCCAGCTCACCACCGGGGGGCTATGGCTACACCTTC
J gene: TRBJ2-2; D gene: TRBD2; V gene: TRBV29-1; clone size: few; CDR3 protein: CSVDAGGGTGELFF; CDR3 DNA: TGCAGCGTTGATGCGGGAGGCGGCACCGGGGAGCTGTTTTTT
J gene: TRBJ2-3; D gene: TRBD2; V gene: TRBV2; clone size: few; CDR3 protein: CASSLAGAFTDTQYF; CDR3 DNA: TGTGCCAGCAGTTTAGCGGGGGCCTTCACAGATACGCAGTATTTT
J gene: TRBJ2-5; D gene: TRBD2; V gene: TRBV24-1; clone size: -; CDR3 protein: CATRRGTSGTQYF; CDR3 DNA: TGTGCCACCAGGCGGGGGACTTCGGGGACCCAGTACTTC
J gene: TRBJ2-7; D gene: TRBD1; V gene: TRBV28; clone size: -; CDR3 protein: CASSLQGAVEQYF; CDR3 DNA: TGTGCCAGCAGTTTGCAGGGGGCGGTCGAGCAGTACTTC
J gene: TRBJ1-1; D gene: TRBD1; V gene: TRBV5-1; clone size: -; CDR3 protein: CASSLGTGEAFF; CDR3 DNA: TGCGCCAGCAGCTTGGGGACAGGGGAAGCTTTCTTT
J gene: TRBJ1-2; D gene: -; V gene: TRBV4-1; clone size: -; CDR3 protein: CASNRGYTASDGYTF; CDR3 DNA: TGCGCCAGCAACCGCGGGTATACAGCGTCCGATGGCTACACCTTC
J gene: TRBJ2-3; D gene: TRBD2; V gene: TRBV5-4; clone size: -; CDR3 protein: CASSRTSGGAGTDTQYF; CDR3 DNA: TGTGCCAGCAGCAGGACTAGCGGGGGGGCCGGCACAGATACGCAGTATTTT
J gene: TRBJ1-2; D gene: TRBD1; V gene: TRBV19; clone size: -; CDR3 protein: CASSDWTGGGHGYTF; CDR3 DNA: TGTGCCAGTAGCGACTGGACAGGGGGCGGTCATGGCTACACCTTC
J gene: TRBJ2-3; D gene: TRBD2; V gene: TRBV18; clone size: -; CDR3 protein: CASSPPGLAGGTDTQYF; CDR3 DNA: TGTGCCAGCTCACCACCCGGACTAGCGGGGGGCACAGATACGCAGTATTTT
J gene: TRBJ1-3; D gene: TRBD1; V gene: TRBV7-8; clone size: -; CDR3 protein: CASSATGGSGNTIYF; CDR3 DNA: TGTGCCAGCAGCGCCACAGGGGGCTCTGGAAACACCATATATTTT
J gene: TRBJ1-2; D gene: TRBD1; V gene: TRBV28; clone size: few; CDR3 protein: CAGAGTGVGYTF; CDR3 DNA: TGTGCCGGCGCCGGGACAGGGGTTGGCTACACCTTC
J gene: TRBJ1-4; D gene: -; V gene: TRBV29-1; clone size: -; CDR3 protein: CSVEEAGIATNEKLFF; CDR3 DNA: TGCAGCGTTGAAGAGGCAGGAATTGCAACTAATGAAAAACTGTTTTTT
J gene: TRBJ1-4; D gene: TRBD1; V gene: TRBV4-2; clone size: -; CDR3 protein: CASSQEFLRTGSEKLFF; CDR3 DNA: TGTGCCAGCAGCCAAGAATTCCTTCGGACAGGGAGTGAAAAACTGTTTTTT
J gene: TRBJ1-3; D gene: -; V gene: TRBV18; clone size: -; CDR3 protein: CASRPTRGSGNTIYF; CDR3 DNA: TGTGCCAGCCGACCGACCAGGGGATCCGGAAACACCATATATTTT
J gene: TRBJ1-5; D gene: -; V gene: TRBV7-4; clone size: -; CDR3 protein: CASSLEPQRAGNQPQHF; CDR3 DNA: TGTGCCAGCAGCTTAGAACCCCAGCGAGCGGGGAATCAGCCCCAGCATTTT
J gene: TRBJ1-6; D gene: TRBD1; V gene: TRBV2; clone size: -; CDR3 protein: CASRGQLNSPLHF; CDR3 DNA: TGTGCCAGCAGGGGACAGCTTAATTCACCCCTCCACTTT
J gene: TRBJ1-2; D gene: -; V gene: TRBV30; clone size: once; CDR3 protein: CALSKNRRIYGYTF; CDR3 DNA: TGTGCCTTAAGTAAGAACAGACGGATCTATGGCTACACCTTC
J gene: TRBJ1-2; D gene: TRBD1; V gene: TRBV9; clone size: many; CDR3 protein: CASSVLDRGGGYTF; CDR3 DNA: TGTGCCAGCAGCGTTTTGGACAGGGGAGGTGGCTACACCTTC
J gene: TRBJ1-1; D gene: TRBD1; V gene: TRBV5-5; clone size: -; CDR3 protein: CASSPVPGQLNTEAFF; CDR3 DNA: TGTGCCAGCAGTCCAGTTCCGGGACAGCTGAACACTGAAGCTTTCTTT
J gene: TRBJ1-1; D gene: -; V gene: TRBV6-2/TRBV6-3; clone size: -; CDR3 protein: CASSYLGAEAFF; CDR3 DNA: TGTGCCAGCAGTTATCTGGGGGCGGAAGCTTTCTTT
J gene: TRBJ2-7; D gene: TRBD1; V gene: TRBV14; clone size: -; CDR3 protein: CASAPLGGTANYEQYF; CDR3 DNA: TGTGCCAGCGCTCCCTTAGGTGGGACAGCTAACTACGAGCAGTACTTC
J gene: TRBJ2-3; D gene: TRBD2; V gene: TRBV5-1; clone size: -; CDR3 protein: CASSRRTSGGDTQYF; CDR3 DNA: TGCGCCAGCAGCCGACGGACTAGCGGGGGGGATACGCAGTATTTT
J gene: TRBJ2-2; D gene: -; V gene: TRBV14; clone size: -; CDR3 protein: CASSPDRLNTGELFF; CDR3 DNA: TGTGCCAGCAGCCCGGACAGACTGAACACCGGGGAGCTGTTTTTT
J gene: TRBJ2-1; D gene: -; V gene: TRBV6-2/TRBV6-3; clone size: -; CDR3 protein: CASSYSARANYNEQFF; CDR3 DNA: TGTGCCAGCAGTTACTCAGCCAGGGCGAACTACAATGAGCAGTTCTTC
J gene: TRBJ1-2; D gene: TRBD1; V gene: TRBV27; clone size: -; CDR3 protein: CASSLKADREGHGYTF; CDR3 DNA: TGTGCCAGCAGTCTAAAGGCGGACAGGGAAGGGCATGGCTACACCTTC
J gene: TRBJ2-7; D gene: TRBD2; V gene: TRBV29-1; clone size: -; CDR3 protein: CSVASSGGIEQYF; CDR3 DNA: TGCAGCGTTGCCTCCTCGGGAGGGATCGAGCAGTACTTC
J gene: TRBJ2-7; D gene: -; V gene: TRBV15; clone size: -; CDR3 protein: CATSRDRSYEQYF; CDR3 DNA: TGTGCCACCAGCAGAGATCGCAGTTACGAGCAGTACTTC
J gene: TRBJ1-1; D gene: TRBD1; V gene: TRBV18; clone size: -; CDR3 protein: CASSPAQGAYTEAFF; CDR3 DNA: TGTGCCAGCTCGCCTGCACAGGGGGCGTACACTGAAGCTTTCTTT
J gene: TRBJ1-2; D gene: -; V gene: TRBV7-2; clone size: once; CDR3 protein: CASTRVWAGEMRGYTF; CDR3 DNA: TGTGCCAGCACCCGTGTCTGGGCAGGGGAGATGCGTGGCTACACCTTC
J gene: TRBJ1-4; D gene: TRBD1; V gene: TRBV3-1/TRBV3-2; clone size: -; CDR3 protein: CASSQGGQGNEKLFF; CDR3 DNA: TGTGCCAGCAGCCAAGGGGGACAGGGTAATGAAAAACTGTTTTTT
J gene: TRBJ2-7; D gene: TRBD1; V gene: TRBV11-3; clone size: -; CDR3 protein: CASSSGQGYEQYF; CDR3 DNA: TGTGCCAGCAGCTCCGGACAGGGCTACGAGCAGTACTTC
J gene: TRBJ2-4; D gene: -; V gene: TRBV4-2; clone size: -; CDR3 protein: CASSHSSLLAKNIQYF; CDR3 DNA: TGTGCCAGCAGCCATAGCAGTTTATTAGCCAAAAACATTCAGTACTTC
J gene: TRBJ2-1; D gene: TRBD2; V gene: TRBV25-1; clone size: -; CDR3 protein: CASSETGTSFYNEQFF; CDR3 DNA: TGTGCCAGCAGTGAAACCGGGACTAGCTTCTACAATGAGCAGTTCTTC
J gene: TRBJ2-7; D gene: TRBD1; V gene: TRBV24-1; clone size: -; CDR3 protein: CATSDPGQGAAGEQYF; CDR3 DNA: TGTGCCACCAGTGACCCTGGACAGGGGGCTGCGGGCGAGCAGTACTTC
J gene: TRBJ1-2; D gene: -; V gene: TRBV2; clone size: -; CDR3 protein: CASNGHRHGYTF; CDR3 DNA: TGTGCCAGCAATGGGCACAGACACGGCTACACCTTC
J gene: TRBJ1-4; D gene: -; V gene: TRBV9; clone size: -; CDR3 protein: CASSVGSRVDEKLFF; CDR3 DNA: TGTGCCAGCAGCGTAGGTTCGAGGGTGGATGAAAAACTGTTTTTT
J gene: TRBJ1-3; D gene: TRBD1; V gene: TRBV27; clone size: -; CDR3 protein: CASRLPGQASSSGNTIYF; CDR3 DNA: TGTGCCAGCAGACTGCCGGGACAGGCCTCGAGCTCTGGAAACACCATATATTTT
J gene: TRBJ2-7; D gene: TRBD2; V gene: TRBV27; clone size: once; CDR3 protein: CASASGGLLGEQYF; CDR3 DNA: TGTGCCAGCGCTAGCGGGGGCCTTCTGGGGGAGCAGTACTTC
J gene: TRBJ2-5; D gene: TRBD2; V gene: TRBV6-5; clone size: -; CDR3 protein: CASRALAGRGETQYF; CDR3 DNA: TGTGCCAGCCGGGCCCTAGCGGGGCGTGGAGAGACCCAGTACTTC